This TCR beta chain derives from a study of blood T cell repertoires in COVID-19. Study-level background: Whether acute or convalescent, the COVID-19 samples came from the United States, Italy and Spain.

Study processing details: From reference gene primer amplification, estimates of nucleated cell counts were derived. The protocol was immunoSEQ multiplex PCR, while the TCRdb copy is restricted to in-frame clones and leaves out a portion. From that table come the V and J calls and clone size; the DNA was used to work out D and trimming. The sample contains 85,000 to 130,000 clones, roughly nine tenths of which appear only once. V was shortened by 7 bases and J by 5 bases, with 24 bases between the two germline ends. CDR3 length: 17 residues. CDR1 and CDR2 (germline): MNHEY, SMNVEV (reference sequence).

What was sequenced was peripheral blood. This sequence joins TRBV27 and TRBJ2-1; possible D gene TRBD2, 5 bases. This receptor was obtained from a human donor in a cohort sampled during active COVID-19. Here the CDR3 reads CASTPDDGSSINNEQFF. The DNA for the CDR3 is TGTGCCAGCACCCCCGACGATGGGAGTTCCATTAACAATGAGCAGTTCTTC.